The 26 T cell receptor beta chains below all came from one sample that was sequenced in a study of T-cell reconstitution after alpha-beta-depleted transplantation in children. Preparation of the TCRbeta library used unique molecular identifiers. MiXCR, run by TCRdb on the PCR reads, gives a single entry per CDR3 protein. The table lists roughly 500,000 distinct CDR3 sequences, 32% of them singletons. Sequencing used PBMCs from the stem cell graft donor, obtained from the stem cell graft. Every receptor here comes from a human donor who donated a stem cell graft to a child with aplastic anemia.

CDR3: CSARGLLNYEQYF. CDR3 nucleotides: TGCAGTGCTAGGGGACTACTCAACTACGAGCAGTACTTC. The J gene is TRBJ2-7, the V gene TRBV20-1; 7 nucleotides line up with TRBD2. CDR1 and CDR2 (germline): DFQATT, SNEGSKA (reference sequence). The CDR3 extends over 13 amino acids. Germline trimming cut 3 bases from V and 3 bases from J; bases unmatched to any gene: 5.

This chain joins TRBV5-1 and TRBJ2-1; 10 bases map to TRBD2. The CDR3 contains 17 residues. The V gene's germline CDR1 is SGHRS and CDR2 YFSETQ. V shed 0 bases, J shed 7 bases, and the junction held 10 bases outside the gene matches. CDR3 coding DNA: TGCGCCAGCAGCTTGGTAGAGCTAGCGGGAGTCAGTAATGAGCAGTTCTTC. As protein: CASSLVELAGVSNEQFF.

This clonotype showed up just a few times. V is TRBV20-1 and J is TRBJ2-3; unclear D gene. Trimming stripped 6 bases from V and 3 bases from J, with 16 bases between. Germline CDR1 is DFQATT and CDR2 is SNEGSKA (reference sequence). This CDR3 contains 14 residues. CDR3 sequence reads: CSARPSTETDTQYF. DNA of the CDR3: TGCAGTGCCAGACCCTCAACGGAGACAGATACGCAGTATTTT.

This chain links TRBV20-1 with TRBJ2-1, with 8 nucleotides matching TRBD1. In germline, CDR1 is DFQATT, CDR2 SNEGSKA (reference sequence). This CDR3 spans 16 amino acids. With 6 bases clipped from V and 7 bases from J, the junction kept 17 bases outside the gene matches. CDR3 in amino acids: CSAPGQGQAVLNEQFF. The CDR3 region has the DNA TGCAGTGCGCCCGGACAGGGACAGGCCGTCTTAAATGAGCAGTTCTTC.

Only a few counts were recorded for this clonotype. The V and J genes are TRBV18 and TRBJ1-4; D gene unclear. V shed 3 bases and J shed 2 bases, with 19 bases lying between them. The CDR3 covers 18 residues. Germline assignment: CDR1 KGHSH and CDR2 LQKENI. The CDR3 here is CASSPLRLTGATNEKLFF. For the CDR3, the DNA is TGTGCCAGCTCACCCCTACGGCTAACGGGTGCGACTAATGAAAAACTGTTTTTT.

The chain uses TRBV7-9 and TRBJ2-7; 8 bases align to TRBD1. This CDR3 is 15 amino acids long. Germline V gives CDR1 SEHNR, CDR2 FQNEAQ (reference sequence). V gave up 5 bases and J gave up 2 bases; unmatched junction bases: 8. The CDR3 sequence: CASSPGTGLTYEQYF. In DNA, the CDR3 is TGTGCCAGCAGCCCTGGGACAGGCCTGACCTACGAGCAGTACTTC.

This clonotype was seen a handful of times. This chain uses TRBV6-1 with TRBJ2-2, with 8 bases aligning to TRBD1. The CDR3 is made up of 16 amino acids. The V and J ends lost 6 bases and 1 base, in that order; junction bases with no gene match: 7. The germline V gene encodes CDR1 MNHNS and CDR2 SASEGT. The CDR3 here is CASRTSGTGNTGELFF. DNA for the CDR3: TGTGCCAGCAGGACATCCGGGACAGGGAACACCGGGGAGCTGTTTTTT.

The chain employs TRBV20-1 and TRBJ2-1; TRBD2 matches at 9 bases. Germline V CDR1 and CDR2: DFQATT, SNEGSKA (reference sequence). The CDR3 extends over 16 amino acids. Trimming cost V 1 base and J 9 bases; bases outside gene matches: 13. The CDR3 loop reads CSARANLASGTGEQFF. The CDR3 DNA reads as TGCAGTGCTAGAGCTAATTTGGCTAGCGGGACGGGTGAGCAGTTCTTC.

This clonotype has a handful of counts. This rearrangement joins TRBV6-1 to TRBJ2-5; D not certain. V shed 5 bases and J shed 5 bases, with 9 bases lying between them. In germline, CDR1 is MNHNS, CDR2 SASEGT. The CDR3 contains 12 residues. The CDR3 protein is CASSPLAETQYF. The CDR3 coding sequence is TGTGCCAGCAGTCCCCTGGCCGAGACCCAGTACTTC.

This clonotype was picked up a small number of times. The V and J genes are TRBV4-2 and TRBJ2-3; D is possibly TRBD2 (5 bases). The CDR3 extends over 15 amino acids. With 0 bases removed from V and 9 bases from J, the gap between germline ends came to 16 bases. CDR1 is LGHNA and CDR2 is YNFKEQ in the germline V gene. The CDR3 DNA follows: TGTGCCAGCAGCCAAGATTCGGTCCGGAGGTTGACGCAGTATTTT. This codes for CASSQDSVRRLTQYF.

This chain links TRBV20-1 with TRBJ2-1; TRBD2 agrees at 10 bases. CDR1 DFQATT and CDR2 SNEGSKA come from the germline V gene (reference sequence). The CDR3 has 17 residues. V was clipped by 0 bases and J by 4 bases; unmatched bases: 9. The CDR3 bases are TGCAGTGCTAGAGATCAGAGCGGGAGGGCCGGGTACAATGAGCAGTTCTTC. Encoded protein: CSARDQSGRAGYNEQFF.

This clonotype occurred a few times. The rearrangement joins TRBV7-2 to TRBJ1-2; D unclear. Germline V CDR1 and CDR2: SGHTA, FQGNSA. The CDR3 is made up of 11 amino acids. The germline V and J ends were trimmed by 1 base and 7 bases, with 4 bases remaining between them. CDR3 coding DNA: TGTGCCAGCAGCTTAGTGGGTGGCTACACCTTC. Protein product: CASSLVGGYTF.

This rearrangement joins TRBV7-2 to TRBJ2-2; 11 nucleotides match TRBD2. The CDR3 spans 17 residues. The V and J ends lost 2 bases and 4 bases, in that order; junction bases with no gene match: 6. Germline V gene sequence: CDR1 SGHTA, CDR2 FQGNSA. The CDR3 nucleotides read TGTGCCAGCAGCTTATTTGAGCTAGCGGGAGGCACCGGGGAGCTGTTTTTT. This gives the protein CASSLFELAGGTGELFF.

The genes are TRBV28 and TRBJ2-7; 7 positions match TRBD2. The V segment lost 6 bases and the J segment 4 bases; nucleotides outside the gene matches: 15. From germline, CDR1 is MDHEN and CDR2 SYDVKM. The CDR3 has 16 residues. The CDR3 sequence is CASSLRGGSGLYEQYV. CDR3 DNA sequence: TGTGCCAGCAGCTTACGGGGCGGGAGTGGACTGTACGAGCAGTACGTC.

This clonotype was detected many times. J is TRBJ2-5 and V is TRBV20-1, with TRBD2 matching 12 bases. The CDR3 spans 16 residues. Per the germline V gene, CDR1 is DFQATT and CDR2 is SNEGSKA (reference sequence). The J segment lost 1 base and the V segment lost 5 bases, leaving 8 bases of the junction unmatched. The CDR3 loop is CSAGGLAGRVQETQYF. The CDR3 nucleotides are TGCAGTGCTGGAGGACTAGCGGGACGGGTCCAAGAGACCCAGTACTTC.

At least ten counts were recorded for this clonotype. The chain uses TRBV20-1 and TRBJ2-3; TRBD2 matches at 8 bases. Germline trimming cut 6 bases from V and 0 bases from J; bases unmatched to any gene: 8. Germline V gene data show CDR1 as DFQATT and CDR2 as SNEGSKA (reference sequence). CDR3 length equals 15 residues. DNA for the CDR3: TGCAGTGCACAGGCGCCTAGCGGGAGCACAGATACGCAGTATTTT. Amino acid sequence: CSAQAPSGSTDTQYF.

The chain couples TRBV10-3 to TRBJ2-5, with a possible D match to TRBD2 (6 bases). From germline, CDR1 is ENHRY and CDR2 SYGVKD. The ends were cut back, 0 bases at V and 5 bases at J, with 7 bases in the middle. The CDR3 length is 13 residues. CDR3 region: CAISESGGETQYF. The DNA of the CDR3 is TGTGCCATCAGTGAGTCGGGGGGTGAGACCCAGTACTTC.

The rearrangement uses TRBV5-5 and TRBJ2-3; the D gene is possibly TRBD2 (6 bases). The V and J ends lost 2 bases and 1 base respectively, with 11 bases between them. Germline V gene sequence: CDR1 SGHKS, CDR2 YYEKEE (reference sequence). The length of the CDR3 is 15 residues. CDR3 sequence: CASSFRGLGTDTQYF. CDR3 DNA sequence: TGTGCCAGCAGCTTCCGGGGGTTGGGCACAGATACGCAGTATTTT.

The chain combines TRBV10-2 with TRBJ2-5; tentative D call: TRBD1 (6 bases). Trimming took off 6 bases at V and 2 bases at J, with 16 bases between the two ends. CDR1 is WSHSY and CDR2 is SAAADI in the germline V gene. This CDR3 comprises 15 residues. CDR3 region: CASSPTGYGQETQYF. The CDR3 coding sequence is TGCGCCAGCAGCCCGACAGGTTATGGACAAGAGACCCAGTACTTC.

This chain connects TRBV6-5 to TRBJ2-7, with 11 positions matching TRBD2. Germline CDR1 is MNHEY and CDR2 is SVGAGI. Unmatched junction bases numbered 11, after V lost 10 bases and J lost 3 bases. CDR3 size: 15 residues. The DNA of the CDR3 is TGTGCCATCAGGTCTACTAGCGGGAGAGTCTACGAGCAGTACGTC. It is translated as CAIRSTSGRVYEQYV.

V is TRBV11-2 and J is TRBJ1-2, with TRBD1 as a possible D gene (6 bases). The CDR3 totals 13 residues. V lost 4 bases and J 8 bases, leaving 14 bases between the germline ends. CDR1 is SGHAT and CDR2 is FQNNGV in the germline V gene. The CDR3 coding sequence is TGTGCCAGCAGCTCGGGGGCCCAGGGGGGCTACACCTTC. It specifies CASSSGAQGGYTF.

CDR3 DNA sequence: TGTGCCAGTAGTATAAAAAAGAGCTCCTATAATTCACCCCTCCACTTT. Translated: CASSIKKSSYNSPLHF. V gene TRBV19 combines with J gene TRBJ1-6; D is unclear. Trimming took 2 bases from V and 0 from J, leaving 8 bases between them. The V gene's germline CDR1 is LNHDA and CDR2 SQIVND (reference sequence). The CDR3 covers 16 residues.

DNA for the CDR3: TGCAGCGTGGTAGATTCGGGGACTCGGACCGGGGAGCTGTTTTTT. It translates to CSVVDSGTRTGELFF. V and J are TRBV29-1 and TRBJ2-2; a weak D match, TRBD2 (6 bases). V dropped 6 bases and J dropped 5 bases, with 19 bases sitting between them. The CDR3 runs to 15 residues. In germline, CDR1 is SQVTM, CDR2 ANQGSEA.

This chain links TRBV7-6 with TRBJ2-5; the match to TRBD1 covers 8 bases. In germline, CDR1 is SGHVS, CDR2 FNYEAQ. This CDR3 spans 15 amino acids. V shed 3 bases and J 2 bases; nucleotides not matched to a gene: 5. CDR3: CASSFWTGRQETQYF. The CDR3 region has the DNA TGTGCCAGCAGCTTCTGGACAGGGCGGCAAGAGACCCAGTACTTC.

V usage is TRBV20-1 and J usage is TRBJ1-5; maybe TRBD1 (6 bases). The germline V gene encodes CDR1 DFQATT and CDR2 SNEGSKA (reference sequence). The CDR3 runs to 14 residues. V gave up 5 bases and J gave up 3 bases, with 14 bases separating them. The CDR3 spells CSAGLQGNNQPQHF. The DNA for the CDR3 is TGCAGTGCTGGACTACAGGGTAACAATCAGCCCCAGCATTTT.

This chain joins TRBV7-2 and TRBJ1-2, with TRBD1 identical over 7 bases. Germline V gene sequence: CDR1 SGHTA, CDR2 FQGNSA. V shed 1 base and J 3 bases; nucleotides not matched to a gene: 5. The CDR3 length is 15 residues. CDR3 DNA: TGTGCCAGCAGCTTAGGAGCAACAGGGGACTATGGCTACACCTTC. Amino acid sequence: CASSLGATGDYGYTF.